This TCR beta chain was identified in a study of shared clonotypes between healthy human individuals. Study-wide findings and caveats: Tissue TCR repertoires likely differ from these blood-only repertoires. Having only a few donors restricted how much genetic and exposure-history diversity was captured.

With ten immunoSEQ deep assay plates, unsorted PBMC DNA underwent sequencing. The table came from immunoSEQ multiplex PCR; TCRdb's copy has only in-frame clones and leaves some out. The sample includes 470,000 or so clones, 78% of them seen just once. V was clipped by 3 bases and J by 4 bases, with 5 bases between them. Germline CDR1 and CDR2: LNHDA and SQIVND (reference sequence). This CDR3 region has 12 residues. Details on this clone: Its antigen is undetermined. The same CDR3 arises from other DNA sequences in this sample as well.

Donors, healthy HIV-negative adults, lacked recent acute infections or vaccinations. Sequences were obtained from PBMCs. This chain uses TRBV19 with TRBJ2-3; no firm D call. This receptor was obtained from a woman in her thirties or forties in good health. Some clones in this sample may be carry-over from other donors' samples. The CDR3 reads CASSIRPDTQYF. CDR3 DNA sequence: TGTGCCAGTAGTATCCGGCCAGATACGCAGTATTTT.